These 5 T cell receptor beta chains came from one sample sequenced in a study of cytomegalovirus exposure and HLA in healthy donors. The repertoire was sequenced with immunoSEQ multiplex PCR; TCRdb's copy has only in-frame clones and lacks some. The repertoire includes 100,000 to 150,000 clones, 90% to 95% of them detected once, and roughly 1.3% sits in the top ten. Material for sequencing was PBMCs. The source of these receptors is a woman younger than 35 in good health and CMV-seronegative.

The rearrangement links TRBV29-1 to TRBJ2-3, with 8 bases fitting TRBD2. Losses at the gene ends were 7 bases for V and 5 bases for J; bases not matched to a gene: 14. The CDR3 extends over 15 amino acids. Germline CDR1 is SQVTM and CDR2 is ANQGSEA. CDR3 DNA: TGCAGCGCCGTTTTAGCGGGGACCCGAAGAGATACGCAGTATTTT. Amino acids: CSAVLAGTRRDTQYF.

CDR3 DNA: TGTGCCAGCAGCCCTAGCGCCTACGAGCAGTACTTC. The encoded protein is CASSPSAYEQYF. This chain joins TRBV11-2 and TRBJ2-7; maybe TRBD2 (6 bases). CDR3 length equals 12 residues. CDR1 and CDR2 from the germline V gene are SGHAT and FQNNGV. With 5 bases removed from V and 2 bases from J, the gap between germline ends came to 7 bases.

The V call is TRBV18, the J call TRBJ2-7, with D perhaps TRBD2 (6 bases). Trimming removed 3 bases at V and 3 bases at J, with 6 bases between. The length of the CDR3 is 12 residues. Germline values: CDR1 KGHSH, CDR2 LQKENI. CDR3 nucleotides: TGTGCCAGCTCACCGGAGGGCTACGAGCAGTACTTC. Its translation: CASSPEGYEQYF.

This clone came up once. The chain recombines TRBV6-1 with TRBJ1-2; 7 nucleotides agree with TRBD1. Germline V lookup: CDR1 MNHNS, CDR2 SASEGT. The CDR3 covers 14 residues. V was pared by 2 bases and J by 2 bases, with 2 bases of the junction left unmatched. CDR3 sequence: CASSEQGENYGYTF. DNA of the CDR3: TGTGCCAGCAGTGAACAGGGGGAAAACTATGGCTACACCTTC.

V is TRBV28 and J is TRBJ2-7, with D possibly being TRBD2 (5 bases). CDR1 is MDHEN, CDR2 SYDVKM, per germline. The V end lost 10 bases, the J end lost 3 bases, and 13 bases lay between the germline ends. The CDR3 extends over 12 amino acids. The CDR3 is CATRTPIYEQYF. The CDR3 DNA reads as TGTGCCACCCGGACTCCAATCTACGAGCAGTACTTC.